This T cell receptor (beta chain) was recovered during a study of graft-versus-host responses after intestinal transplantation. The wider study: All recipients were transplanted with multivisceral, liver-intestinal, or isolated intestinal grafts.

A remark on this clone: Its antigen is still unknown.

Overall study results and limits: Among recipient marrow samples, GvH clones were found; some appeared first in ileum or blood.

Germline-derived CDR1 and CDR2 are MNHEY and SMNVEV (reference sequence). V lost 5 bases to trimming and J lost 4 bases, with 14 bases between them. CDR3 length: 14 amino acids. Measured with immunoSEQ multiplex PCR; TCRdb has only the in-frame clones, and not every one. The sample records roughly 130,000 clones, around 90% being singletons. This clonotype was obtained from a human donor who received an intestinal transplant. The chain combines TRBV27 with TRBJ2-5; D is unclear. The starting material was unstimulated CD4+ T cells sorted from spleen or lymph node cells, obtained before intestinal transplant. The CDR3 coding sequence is TGTGCCAGCAGTAAAGCCGTTAGGGCAGAGACCCAGTACTTC. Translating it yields CASSKAVRAETQYF.